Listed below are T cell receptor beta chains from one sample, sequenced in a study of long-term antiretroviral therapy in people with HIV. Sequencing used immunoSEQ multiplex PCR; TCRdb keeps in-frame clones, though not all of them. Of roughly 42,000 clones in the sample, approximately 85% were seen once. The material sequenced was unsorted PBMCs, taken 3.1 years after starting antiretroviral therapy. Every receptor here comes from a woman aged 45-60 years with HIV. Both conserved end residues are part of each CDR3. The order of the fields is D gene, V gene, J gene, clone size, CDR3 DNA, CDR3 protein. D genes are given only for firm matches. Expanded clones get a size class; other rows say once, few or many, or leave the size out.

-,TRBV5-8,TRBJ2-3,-,TGTGCCAGCAGCTTCCGAGCGGTCCCAGGTACAGATACGCAGTATTTT,CASSFRAVPGTDTQYF
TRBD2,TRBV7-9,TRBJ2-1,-,TGTGCCAGCAGCTCGACTAGCGGGGGGACGAGCTCCTACAATGAGCAGTTCTTC,CASSSTSGGTSSYNEQFF
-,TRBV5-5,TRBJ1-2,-,TGTGCCAGCAGCGCCTTGGGCAGGGGCTATGGCTACACCTTC,CASSALGRGYGYTF
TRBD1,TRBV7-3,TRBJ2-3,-,TGTGCCAGCAGCTTACCGGGACAGGGATCCCGGAATACGCAGTATTTT,CASSLPGQGSRNTQYF
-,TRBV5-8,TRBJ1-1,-,TGTGCCAGCAGCTTGGTTGAGGGGGACACTGAAGCTTTCTTT,CASSLVEGDTEAFF
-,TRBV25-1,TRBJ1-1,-,TGTGCCAGCAGTGGGTGGGGGCTGGGCGACACTGAAGCTTTCTTT,CASSGWGLGDTEAFF
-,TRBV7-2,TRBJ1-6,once,TGTGCCAGCAGCTTAGGGTTATCTGCGGGTTCACCCCTCCACTTT,CASSLGLSAGSPLHF
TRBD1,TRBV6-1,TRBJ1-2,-,TGTGCCAGCAGTGAAGCGCCGGGACAGCCCCTCTATGGCTACACCTTC,CASSEAPGQPLYGYTF
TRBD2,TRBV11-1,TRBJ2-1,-,TGTGCCAGCAGCTTAGTAGGGACTAGCGGTAATGAGCAGTTCTTC,CASSLVGTSGNEQFF
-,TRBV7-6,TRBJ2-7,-,TGTGCCAGCAGCTCATCCGGGACCCCCCGCGAGCAGTACTTC,CASSSSGTPREQYF
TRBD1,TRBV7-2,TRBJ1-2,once,TGTGCCAGCAGCCTGGACAGGGGGCCCTATGGCTACACCTTC,CASSLDRGPYGYTF
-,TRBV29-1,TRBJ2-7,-,TGCAGCGTTTTCGTGGGGGGTAACGAGCAGTACTTC,CSVFVGGNEQYF
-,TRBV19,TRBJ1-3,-,TGTGCCAGTAGCACAGATGGAAACACCATATATTTT,CASSTDGNTIYF
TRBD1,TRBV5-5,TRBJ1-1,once,TGTGCCAGCAGCTTGTGGGGGCCAGGGGGGACTGAAGCTTTCTTT,CASSLWGPGGTEAFF
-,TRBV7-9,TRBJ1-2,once,TGTGCCAGCAGCCGTCGGCGGGCAGGGGAGGACTATGGCTACACCTTC,CASSRRRAGEDYGYTF
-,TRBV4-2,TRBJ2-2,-,TGTGCCAGCAGCCAAGAAGTGGGGTTGAACACCGGGGAGCTGTTTTTT,CASSQEVGLNTGELFF
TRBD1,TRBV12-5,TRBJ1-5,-,TGTGCTAGTGGTTTGGCCGGACGGGACAGGGGAGATCAGCCCCAGCATTTT,CASGLAGRDRGDQPQHF
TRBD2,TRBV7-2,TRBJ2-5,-,TGTGCCAGCAGCTTAAGTCTAGCGGGGGCAGAGACCCAGTACTTC,CASSLSLAGAETQYF
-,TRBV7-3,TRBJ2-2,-,TGTGCCAGCTCCCGGCAGCAGAACACCGGGGAGCTGTTTTTT,CASSRQQNTGELFF
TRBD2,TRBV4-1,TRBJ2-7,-,TGCGCCAGCAGCCAAGGTTTAGCCCTAGCGGAAAGGAGGGAGCAGTACTTC,CASSQGLALAERREQYF
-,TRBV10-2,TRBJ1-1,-,TGCGCCAGCAGTAGGAGGAACACTGAAGCTTTCTTT,CASSRRNTEAFF
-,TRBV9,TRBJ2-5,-,TGTGCCAGCAGCGGATCGATTCCGGGAGACGAAGAGACCCAGTACTTC,CASSGSIPGDEETQYF
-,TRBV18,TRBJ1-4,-,TGTGCCAGCTCACATGAGGTCGTGAGGGAAAAACTGTTTTTT,CASSHEVVREKLFF
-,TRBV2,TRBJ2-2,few,TGTGCCAGCAGTGAAGCGCCAGGGGAGGTGGTCGGGGAGCTGTTTTTT,CASSEAPGEVVGELFF
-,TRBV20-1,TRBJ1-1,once,TGCAGTGCTAAGGGTTCCGTAATGGCTTTCTTT,CSAKGSVMAFF
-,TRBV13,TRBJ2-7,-,TGTGCCAGCAGCTTAGGCCAGAACGGCCACTACGACGAGCAGTACTTC,CASSLGQNGHYDEQYF
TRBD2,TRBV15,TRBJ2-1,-,TGTGCCACCAGCAGAGATGCAACTAGCGGGGGGGTGGTCAATGAGCAGTTCTTC,CATSRDATSGGVVNEQFF
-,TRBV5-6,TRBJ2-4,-,TGTGCCAGCACACGGGCCCAGGGGGGAAGCTTCTTAGCCAAAAACATTCAGTACTTC,CASTRAQGGSFLAKNIQYF
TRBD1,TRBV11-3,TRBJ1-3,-,TGTGCCAGCAGCCCGACAGGGGCTGGAAACACCATATATTTT,CASSPTGAGNTIYF
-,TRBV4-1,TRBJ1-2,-,TGCGCCAGCAGCCAAGCCACTACAGGCCCGGGGGACTATGGCTACACCTTC,CASSQATTGPGDYGYTF
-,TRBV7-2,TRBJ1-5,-,TGTGCCAGCAGCCAGCCCGGGGCGGGTTTTAATCAGCCCCAGCATTTT,CASSQPGAGFNQPQHF
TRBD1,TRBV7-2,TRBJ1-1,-,TGTGCCAGCAGCTTAGACAGGGGAGGCACTGAAGCTTTCTTT,CASSLDRGGTEAFF
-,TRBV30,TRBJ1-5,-,TGTGCCTGGAGCGCGAAAAATCCGGGACATCGCAATCAGCCCCAGCATTTT,CAWSAKNPGHRNQPQHF
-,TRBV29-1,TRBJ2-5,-,TGCAGCGTTGCCTTGAAAGAGACCCAGTACTTC,CSVALKETQYF
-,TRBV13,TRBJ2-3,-,TGTGCCAGCAGCTTAGAAGCAGATACGCAGTATTTT,CASSLEADTQYF
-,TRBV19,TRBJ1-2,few,TGTGCCAGTAGTATAGGGGCCGGGGAGGATGGCTACACCTTC,CASSIGAGEDGYTF
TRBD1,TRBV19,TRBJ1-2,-,TGTGCCAGTAGTATACCCGGGACGGCGGGACAGTCTGGCTACACCTTC,CASSIPGTAGQSGYTF
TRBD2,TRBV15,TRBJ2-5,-,TGTGCCACCAGCAGATCACGGACTAGCGGGGCGGAGACCCAGTACTTC,CATSRSRTSGAETQYF
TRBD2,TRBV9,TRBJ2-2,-,TGTGCCAGCAGCGCCCTAGCGGGGGCGAACACCGGGGAGCTGTTTTTT,CASSALAGANTGELFF
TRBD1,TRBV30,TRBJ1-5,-,TGTGCCTGGGACAGGGGTTTTCAGCCCCAGCATTTT,CAWDRGFQPQHF
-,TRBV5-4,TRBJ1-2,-,TGTGCCAGCAGTACCGAAGTCGGGAGGACAAACTATGGCTACACCTTC,CASSTEVGRTNYGYTF
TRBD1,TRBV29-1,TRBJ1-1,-,TGCAGCGGCCTCAGGGGGCCCCGGGTCACTGAAGCTTTCTTT,CSGLRGPRVTEAFF
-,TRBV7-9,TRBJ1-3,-,TGTGCCAGCAGCTACAGGGAAGTTGGATCTGGAAACACCATATATTTT,CASSYREVGSGNTIYF
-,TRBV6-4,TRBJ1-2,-,TGTGCCAGCAGTGCCAGTGCAAACGCTTACTATGGCTACACCTTC,CASSASANAYYGYTF
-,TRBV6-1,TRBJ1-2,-,TGTGCCAGCAGTGAAGGCCAGAGCCTTCGAGGCTACACCTTC,CASSEGQSLRGYTF
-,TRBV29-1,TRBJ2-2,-,TGCAGCGTTGCTCAGGTGGGGGGGGAGCTGTTTTTT,CSVAQVGGELFF
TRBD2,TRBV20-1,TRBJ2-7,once,TGCAGTTTACGGGGGGCCTACGAGCAGTACTTC,CSLRGAYEQYF
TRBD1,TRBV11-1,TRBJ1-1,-,TGTGCCAGCAGCTTAGCGCCAGGGGGTCCTGAAGCTTTCTTT,CASSLAPGGPEAFF
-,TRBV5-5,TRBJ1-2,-,TGTGCCAGCAGCTTGGTTAGGGAGCTTGGCTACACCTTC,CASSLVRELGYTF
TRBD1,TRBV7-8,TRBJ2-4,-,TGTGCCAGCAGCTTAGCGAGGGACAGGGCTAAAAACATTCAGTACTTC,CASSLARDRAKNIQYF
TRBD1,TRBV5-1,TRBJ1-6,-,TGCGCCAGCAGCTTGGACAGGGGGGTTTCACCCCTCCACTTT,CASSLDRGVSPLHF
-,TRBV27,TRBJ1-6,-,TGTGCCAGCAGAGGGGGAACAGACGGTTCACCCCTCCACTTT,CASRGGTDGSPLHF
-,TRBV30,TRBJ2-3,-,TGTGCCTGGAGCACAGGGAGCCCGACAGATACGCAGTATTTT,CAWSTGSPTDTQYF
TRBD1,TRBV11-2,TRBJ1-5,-,TGTGCCAGCAGCTTAGGACAGGGAAATCAGCCCCAGCATTTT,CASSLGQGNQPQHF
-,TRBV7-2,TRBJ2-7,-,TGTGCCAGCAGTTCGTGGACGACTTACGAGCAGTACTTC,CASSSWTTYEQYF